The clone carrying this T cell receptor (beta chain) was picked up one time. What it binds is not known. The record originates from a study of PD-1 blockade in classical Hodgkin lymphoma. Study-level findings and limits: The study found complete responders had baseline diversity similar to newly diagnosed patients. Possible causes of repertoire differences, disease activity or prior therapy, remain undefined.

The CDR3 totals 13 residues. Trimming stripped 3 bases from V and 5 bases from J, with 10 bases between. The germline V gene encodes CDR1 PRHDT and CDR2 FYEKMQ (reference sequence). Sequencing was performed with immunoSEQ multiplex PCR; in TCRdb, only in-frame clones are kept and a portion is missing. The sample comprises tens of thousands of clones, around 80% of which are singletons, and roughly 22% rests with the top ten. Following autologous stem cell transplantation, relapse occurred in every patient, and exposure to brentuximab vedotin varied. The patients, who had relapsed/refractory classical Hodgkin lymphoma, achieved best responses of complete response, partial response or progressive disease.

The starting material was peripheral blood mononuclear cells (PBMCs), obtained before the second cycle of nivolumab. The V call is TRBV13, the J call TRBJ1-1; D is unresolved. The source of this sequence is a human donor with classical Hodgkin lymphoma. The CDR3 nucleotides are TGTGCCAGCAGCTTGGGAACCCGGACTGAAGCTTTCTTT. As protein: CASSLGTRTEAFF.